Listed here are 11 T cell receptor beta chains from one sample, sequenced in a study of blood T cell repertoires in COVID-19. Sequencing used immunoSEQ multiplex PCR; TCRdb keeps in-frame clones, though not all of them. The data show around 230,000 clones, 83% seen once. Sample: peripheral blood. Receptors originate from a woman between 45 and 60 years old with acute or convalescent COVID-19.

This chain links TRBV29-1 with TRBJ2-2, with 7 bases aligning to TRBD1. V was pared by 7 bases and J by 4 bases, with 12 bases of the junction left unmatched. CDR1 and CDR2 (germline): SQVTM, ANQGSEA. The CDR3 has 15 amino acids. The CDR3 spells CSAGRGQTFTGELFF. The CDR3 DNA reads TGCAGCGCCGGAAGGGGACAGACCTTCACCGGGGAGCTGTTTTTT.

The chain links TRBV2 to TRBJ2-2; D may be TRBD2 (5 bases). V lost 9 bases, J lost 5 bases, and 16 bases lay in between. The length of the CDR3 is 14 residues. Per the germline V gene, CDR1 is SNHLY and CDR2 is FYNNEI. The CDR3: CASYGEYGTGELFF. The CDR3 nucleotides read TGTGCCAGTTATGGGGAGTATGGGACCGGGGAGCTGTTTTTT. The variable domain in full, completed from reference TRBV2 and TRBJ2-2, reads EPEVTQTPSHQVTQMGQEVILRCVPISNHLYFYWYRQILGQKVEFLVSFYNNEISEKSEIFDDQFSVERPDGSNFTLKIRSTKLEDSAMYFCASYGEYGTGELFFGEGSRLTVL.

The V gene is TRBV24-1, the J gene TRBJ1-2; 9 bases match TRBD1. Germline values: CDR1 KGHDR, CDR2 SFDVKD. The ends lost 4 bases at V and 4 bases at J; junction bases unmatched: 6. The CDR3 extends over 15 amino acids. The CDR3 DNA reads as TGTGCCACCAGTGAATCACAGGGGGCGGGCTATGGCTACACCTTC. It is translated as CATSESQGAGYGYTF.

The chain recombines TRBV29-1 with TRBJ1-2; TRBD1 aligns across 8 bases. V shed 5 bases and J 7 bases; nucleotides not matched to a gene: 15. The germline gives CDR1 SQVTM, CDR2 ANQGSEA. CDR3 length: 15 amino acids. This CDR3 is CSVYGLGTGAPGYTF. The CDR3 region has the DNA TGCAGCGTTTACGGCTTGGGGACAGGCGCTCCTGGCTACACCTTC.

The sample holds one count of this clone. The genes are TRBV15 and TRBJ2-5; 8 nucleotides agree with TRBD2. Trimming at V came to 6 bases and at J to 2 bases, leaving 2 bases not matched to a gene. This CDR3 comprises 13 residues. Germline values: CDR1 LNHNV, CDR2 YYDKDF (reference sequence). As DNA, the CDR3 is TGTGCCACCAGGCCTAGCGGGCAAGAGACCCAGTACTTC. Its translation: CATRPSGQETQYF.

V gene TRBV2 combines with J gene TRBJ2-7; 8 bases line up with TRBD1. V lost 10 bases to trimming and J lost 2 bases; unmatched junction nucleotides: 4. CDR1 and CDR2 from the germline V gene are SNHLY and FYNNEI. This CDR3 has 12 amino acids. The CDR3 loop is CAIGQGPYEQYF. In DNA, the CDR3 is TGTGCCATTGGACAGGGCCCCTACGAGCAGTACTTC.

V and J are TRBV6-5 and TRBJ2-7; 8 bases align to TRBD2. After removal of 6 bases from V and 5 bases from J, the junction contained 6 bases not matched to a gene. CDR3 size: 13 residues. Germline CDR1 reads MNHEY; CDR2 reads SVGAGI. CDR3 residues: CASRGRSGDEQYF. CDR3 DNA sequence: TGTGCCAGCAGGGGCCGTAGCGGGGACGAGCAGTACTTC.

The chain's CDR3 is CASSKPSTGSNEQFF. The CDR3 DNA is TGTGCCAGCAGTAAGCCCTCGACTGGAAGCAATGAGCAGTTCTTC. The chain joins TRBV6-2 or TRBV6-3 to TRBJ2-1; D not resolved. The CDR3 length is 15 residues. Deletions cut 5 bases from V and 6 bases from J, with 17 bases between. Germline CDR1 and CDR2: MNHEY and SVGEGT.

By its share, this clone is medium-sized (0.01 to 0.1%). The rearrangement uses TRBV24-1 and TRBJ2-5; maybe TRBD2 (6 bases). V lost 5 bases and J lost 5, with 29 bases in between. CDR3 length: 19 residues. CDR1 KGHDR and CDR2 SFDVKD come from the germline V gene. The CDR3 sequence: CATSAPPLSGGLQWETQYF. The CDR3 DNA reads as TGTGCCACCAGTGCTCCGCCCCTTAGTGGAGGGCTTCAATGGGAGACCCAGTACTTC.

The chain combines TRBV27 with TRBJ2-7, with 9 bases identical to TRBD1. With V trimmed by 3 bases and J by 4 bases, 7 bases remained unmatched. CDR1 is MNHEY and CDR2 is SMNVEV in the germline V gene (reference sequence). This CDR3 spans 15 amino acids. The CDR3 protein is CASSFTGTGSYEQYF. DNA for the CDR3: TGTGCCAGCAGTTTTACAGGGACAGGGTCTTACGAGCAGTACTTC.

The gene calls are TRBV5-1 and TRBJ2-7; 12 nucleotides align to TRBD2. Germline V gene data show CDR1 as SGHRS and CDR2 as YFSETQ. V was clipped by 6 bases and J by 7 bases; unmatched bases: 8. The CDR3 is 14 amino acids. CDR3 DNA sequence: TGCGCCAGCACACGGACTAGCGGGACGAGAGAGCAGTACTTC. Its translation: CASTRTSGTREQYF.